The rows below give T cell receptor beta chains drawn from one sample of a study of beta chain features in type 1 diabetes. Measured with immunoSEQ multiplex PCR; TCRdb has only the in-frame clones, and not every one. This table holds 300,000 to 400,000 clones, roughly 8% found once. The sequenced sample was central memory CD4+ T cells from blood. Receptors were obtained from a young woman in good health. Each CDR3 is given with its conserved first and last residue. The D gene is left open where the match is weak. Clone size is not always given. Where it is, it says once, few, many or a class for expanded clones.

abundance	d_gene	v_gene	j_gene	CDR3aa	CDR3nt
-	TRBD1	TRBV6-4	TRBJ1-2	CASGTGYGYTF	TGTGCCAGCGGGACAGGCTATGGCTACACCTTC
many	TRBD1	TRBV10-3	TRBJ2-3	CAITGGQGSTDTQYF	TGTGCCATCACCGGAGGACAGGGGAGCACAGATACGCAGTATTTT
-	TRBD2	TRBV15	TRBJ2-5	CATSRTLAGEETQYF	TGTGCCACCAGCAGAACCCTGGCGGGAGAAGAGACCCAGTACTTC
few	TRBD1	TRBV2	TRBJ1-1	CASKQGMNTEAFF	TGTGCCAGCAAACAGGGGATGAACACTGAAGCTTTCTTT
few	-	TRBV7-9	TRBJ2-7	CASSPPNLQGRNEQYF	TGTGCCAGCAGCCCCCCGAACCTACAGGGTCGGAACGAGCAGTACTTC
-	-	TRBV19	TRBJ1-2	CASSTVGEVSYGYTF	TGTGCCAGTAGTACCGTCGGGGAAGTCAGCTATGGCTACACCTTC
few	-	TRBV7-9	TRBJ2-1	CASSPARLGEQFF	TGTGCCAGCAGCCCCGCACGGCTCGGGGAGCAGTTCTTC
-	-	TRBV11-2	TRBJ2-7	CASSLSDGVQQYF	TGTGCCAGCAGCTTATCGGACGGTGTTCAGCAGTACTTC
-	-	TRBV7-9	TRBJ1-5	CASSLSTISNQPQHF	TGTGCCAGCAGCTTATCGACTATCAGCAATCAGCCCCAGCATTTT
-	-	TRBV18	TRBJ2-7	CASSMASYYEQYF	TGTGCCAGCTCAATGGCTAGTTATTACGAGCAGTACTTC
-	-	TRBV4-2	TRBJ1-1	CASSQDRTLSTEAFF	TGTGCCAGCAGCCAAGATCGAACCCTTTCCACTGAAGCTTTCTTT
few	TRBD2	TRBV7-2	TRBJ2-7	CASSLTSGRDEQYF	TGTGCCAGCAGCTTAACCAGCGGGAGGGATGAGCAGTACTTC
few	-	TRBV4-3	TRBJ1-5	CASSQDNTGKKPQHF	TGCGCCAGCAGCCAAGATAACACAGGCAAGAAGCCCCAGCATTTT
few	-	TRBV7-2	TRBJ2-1	CASSIRWIGYNEQFF	TGTGCCAGCAGCATACGGTGGATCGGCTACAATGAGCAGTTCTTC
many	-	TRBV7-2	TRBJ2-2	CASSPINTGELFF	TGTGCCAGCAGCCCGATCAACACCGGGGAGCTGTTTTTT
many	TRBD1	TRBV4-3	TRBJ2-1	CASSQDYRWAGGYNEQFF	TGCGCCAGCAGCCAAGATTATAGGTGGGCAGGGGGTTACAATGAGCAGTTCTTC
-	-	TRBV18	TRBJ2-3	CASSPPASTDTQYF	TGTGCCAGCTCACCACCAGCTAGCACAGATACGCAGTATTTT
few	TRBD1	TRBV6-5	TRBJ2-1	CAISVETGVEQFF	TGTGCCATCAGCGTAGAGACAGGGGTTGAGCAGTTCTTC
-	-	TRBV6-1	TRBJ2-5	CASVSAPNPRETQYF	TGTGCCAGCGTTAGCGCTCCGAACCCAAGGGAGACCCAGTACTTC
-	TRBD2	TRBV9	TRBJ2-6	CASSAYGTSGSPGANVLTF	TGTGCCAGCAGCGCATACGGGACTAGCGGGAGTCCTGGGGCCAACGTCCTGACTTTC
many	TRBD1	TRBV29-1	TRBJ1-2	CSTLGRGLEYGYTF	TGCAGCACCCTCGGAAGGGGGCTGGAATATGGCTACACCTTC
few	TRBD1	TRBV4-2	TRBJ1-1	CASSYAGQGNTEAFF	TGTGCCAGCAGCTACGCTGGACAGGGGAACACTGAAGCTTTCTTT
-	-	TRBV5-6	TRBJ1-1	CASNLRGPGSEAFF	TGTGCCAGCAATCTCAGGGGCCCGGGGAGTGAAGCTTTCTTT
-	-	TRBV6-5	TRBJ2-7	CASSEGLPYEQYF	TGTGCCAGCAGTGAGGGACTCCCCTACGAGCAGTACTTC
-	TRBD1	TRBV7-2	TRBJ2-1	CASSPRQGYNEQFF	TGTGCCAGCAGCCCTAGACAGGGTTACAATGAGCAGTTCTTC
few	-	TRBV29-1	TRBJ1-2	CSVGPPGPKDYTF	TGCAGCGTTGGTCCGCCGGGACCTAAGGACTACACCTTC
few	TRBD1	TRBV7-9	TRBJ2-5	CASSLGDRDKETQYF	TGTGCCAGCAGCTTAGGGGACAGGGATAAAGAGACCCAGTACTTC
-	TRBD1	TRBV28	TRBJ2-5	CASSWDRGTQYF	TGTGCCAGCAGTTGGGACAGGGGAACCCAGTACTTC
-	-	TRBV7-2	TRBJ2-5	CASSRKAGGETQYF	TGTGCCAGCAGCCGCAAAGCGGGTGGCGAGACCCAGTACTTC
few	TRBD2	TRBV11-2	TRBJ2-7	CASSMPRLQAGSFYEQYF	TGTGCCAGCAGCATGCCTCGATTGCAAGCGGGATCTTTCTACGAGCAGTACTTC
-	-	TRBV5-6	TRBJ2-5	CASSTTIRTDPQETQYF	TGTGCCAGCAGCACCACAATCCGGACAGACCCCCAAGAGACCCAGTACTTC
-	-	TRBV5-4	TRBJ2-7	CASSPAFIGAYYEQYF	TGTGCCAGCAGCCCGGCGTTTATCGGAGCCTATTACGAGCAGTACTTC
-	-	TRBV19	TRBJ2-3	CASSISPAGITDTQYF	TGTGCCAGTAGTATTTCTCCCGCGGGAATTACAGATACGCAGTATTTT
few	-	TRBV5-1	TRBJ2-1	CASSLPASEQFF	TGCGCCAGCAGCTTGCCCGCGAGTGAGCAGTTCTTC
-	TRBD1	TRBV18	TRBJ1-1	CASSPMTGGSYTEAFF	TGTGCCAGCTCACCAATGACAGGGGGCTCCTACACTGAAGCTTTCTTT
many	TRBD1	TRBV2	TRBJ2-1	CASSRRDSKNEQFF	TGTGCCAGCAGTCGCCGGGACAGCAAGAATGAGCAGTTCTTC
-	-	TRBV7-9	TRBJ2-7	CASSRGTGVQYF	TGTGCCAGCAGCCGCGGGACCGGAGTGCAGTACTTC
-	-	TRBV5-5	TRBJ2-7	CASSLRTGPLSYEQYF	TGTGCCAGCAGCTTAAGAACCGGACCGCTATCCTACGAGCAGTACTTC
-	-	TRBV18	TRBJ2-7	CASSPGTSYEQYF	TGTGCCAGCTCACCCGGGACGTCCTACGAGCAGTACTTC
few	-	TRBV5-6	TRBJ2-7	CASSLDGNEQYF	TGTGCCAGCAGCTTGGACGGCAACGAGCAGTACTTC
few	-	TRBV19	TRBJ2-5	CASSKAGLAETQYF	TGTGCCAGTAGTAAAGCAGGGCTAGCAGAGACCCAGTACTTC
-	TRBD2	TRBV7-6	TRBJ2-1	CASSLGTSGSVAPGEQFF	TGTGCCAGCAGCTTGGGGACTAGCGGGAGTGTCGCCCCTGGTGAGCAGTTCTTC
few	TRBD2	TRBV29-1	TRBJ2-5	CSGGGGGSETQYF	TGCAGCGGAGGCGGGGGAGGGTCGGAGACCCAGTACTTC
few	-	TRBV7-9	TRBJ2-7	CASSATGLGVFEQYF	TGTGCCAGCAGCGCTACAGGGTTGGGTGTGTTCGAGCAGTACTTC
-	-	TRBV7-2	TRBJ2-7	CASSPAGSGARIEQYF	TGTGCCAGCAGCCCGGCTGGATCGGGGGCTAGGATCGAGCAGTACTTC
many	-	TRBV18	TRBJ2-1	CASSATSNYNSYNEQFF	TGTGCCAGCTCAGCCACGTCGAACTACAACTCCTACAATGAGCAGTTCTTC
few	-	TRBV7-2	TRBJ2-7	CASSRTSYYEQYF	TGTGCCAGCAGCAGAACCTCCTACTACGAGCAGTACTTC
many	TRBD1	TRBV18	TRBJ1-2	CASSPGQGNGYTF	TGTGCCAGCTCACCGGGACAGGGTAACGGCTACACCTTC
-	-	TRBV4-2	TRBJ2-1	CASSQDHAREQFF	TGTGCCAGCAGCCAAGATCACGCCCGGGAGCAGTTCTTC
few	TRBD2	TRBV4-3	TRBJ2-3	CASSQYRGTSGTDTQYF	TGCGCCAGCAGCCAATACCGGGGAACTAGCGGGACAGATACGCAGTATTTT
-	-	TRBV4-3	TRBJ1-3	CASSQGVRSSGNTIYF	TGCGCCAGCAGCCAAGGGGTCAGGAGCTCTGGAAACACCATATATTTT
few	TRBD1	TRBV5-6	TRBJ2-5	CASSHRTGAETQYF	TGTGCCAGCAGCCACCGGACAGGGGCGGAGACCCAGTACTTC
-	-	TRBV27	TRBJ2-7	CASSSGRLSYEQYF	TGTGCCAGCAGTTCCGGAAGGCTCTCCTACGAGCAGTACTTC
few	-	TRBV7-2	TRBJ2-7	CASSLVGGAFYEQYF	TGTGCCAGCAGCTTAGTAGGCGGGGCCTTCTACGAGCAGTACTTC
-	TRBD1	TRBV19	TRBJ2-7	CASSGSQGVGEQYF	TGTGCCAGTAGTGGGTCACAGGGGGTCGGCGAGCAGTACTTC